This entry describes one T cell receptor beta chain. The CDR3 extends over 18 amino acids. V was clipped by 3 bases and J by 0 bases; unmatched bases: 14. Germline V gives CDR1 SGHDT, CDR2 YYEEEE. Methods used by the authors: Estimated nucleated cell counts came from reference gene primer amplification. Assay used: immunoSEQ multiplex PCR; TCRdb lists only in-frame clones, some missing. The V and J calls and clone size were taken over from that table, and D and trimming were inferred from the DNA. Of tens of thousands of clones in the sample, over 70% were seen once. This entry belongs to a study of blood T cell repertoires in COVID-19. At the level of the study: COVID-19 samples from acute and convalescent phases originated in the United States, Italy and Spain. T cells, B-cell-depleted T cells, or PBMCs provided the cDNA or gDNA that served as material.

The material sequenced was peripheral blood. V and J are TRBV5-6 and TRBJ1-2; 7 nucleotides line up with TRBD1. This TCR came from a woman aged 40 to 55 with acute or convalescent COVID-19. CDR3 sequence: CASSSLGQGVTANYGYTF. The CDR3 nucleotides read TGTGCCAGCAGCTCGTTGGGCCAGGGGGTCACAGCTAACTATGGCTACACCTTC.